Listed below are T cell receptor beta chains from one sample, sequenced in a study of blood T cell repertoires in COVID-19. Assay: immunoSEQ multiplex PCR; the TCRdb copy retains only in-frame clones and omits some. There are approximately 470,000 clones in the sample; roughly nine tenths occur only once, and 0.7% lies in the top ten. The sequenced material came from PBMCs or T cells enriched from blood (not recorded which). The receptors were sampled from a young woman who had recovered from COVID-19. CDR3s include the opening cysteine and the closing phenylalanine or tryptophan. A D gene is named only where the DNA matches it firmly. Expanded clones get a size class; other rows say once, few or many, or leave the size out.

d_gene	j_gene	abundance	v_gene	CDR3nt	CDR3aa
.	TRBJ1-1	few	TRBV29-1	TGCAGCGTGGCATTGGAGGGCTCGGGGAACACTGAAGCTTTCTTT	CSVALEGSGNTEAFF
.	TRBJ1-5	once	TRBV21-1	TGTGCCAGCAGCAAAGTCGGGCCGTCGGAACAGGGAAAGCCCCAGCATTTT	CASSKVGPSEQGKPQHF
.	TRBJ1-5	.	TRBV7-8	TGTGCCAGCACCAGGGATAGCAATCAGCCCCAGCATTTT	CASTRDSNQPQHF
TRBD1	TRBJ1-3	.	TRBV27	TGTGCCAGCAGCCCGGGACAGCTCTCTGGAAACACCATATATTTT	CASSPGQLSGNTIYF
.	TRBJ1-1	.	TRBV7-9	TGTGCCAGCAGCTTAATATATAGGGAGACTGAAGCTTTCTTT	CASSLIYRETEAFF
TRBD2	TRBJ2-4	.	TRBV5-8	TGTGCCAGCAGCTTGACGCAACTAGCGGTCCTGCGGGAAAACATTCAGTACTTC	CASSLTQLAVLRENIQYF
.	TRBJ2-7	.	TRBV6-5	TGTGCCGCCCGAGGGAACTCCTACGAGCAGTACTTC	CAARGNSYEQYF
TRBD2	TRBJ2-3	.	TRBV5-4	TGTGCCAGCAGCTTGGCTAGCGGGGGTGCAGATACGCAGTATTTT	CASSLASGGADTQYF
TRBD1	TRBJ1-2	.	TRBV27	TGTGCCAGCAGCCCGGGACAGGGATATGACTATGGCTACACCTTC	CASSPGQGYDYGYTF
TRBD2	TRBJ2-2	.	TRBV19	TGTGCCAGTAGCCCAAGGGTAGCGGGGGACACCGGGGAGCTGTTTTTT	CASSPRVAGDTGELFF
.	TRBJ1-2	.	TRBV7-9	TGTGCCAGCAGCCCGTCAGGGGCTGGCTATGGCTACACCTTC	CASSPSGAGYGYTF
.	TRBJ2-7	.	TRBV5-1	TGCGCCAGCAGCTTGGACGGAGCCTACGAGCAGTACTTC	CASSLDGAYEQYF
TRBD1	TRBJ2-7	.	TRBV7-8	TGTGCCAGCAGTAGGGACAGGACCTACGAGCAGTACTTC	CASSRDRTYEQYF
.	TRBJ1-1	.	TRBV21-1	TGTGCCAGTCAAGGGGGAAAAGGGAACACTGAAGCTTTCTTT	CASQGGKGNTEAFF
.	TRBJ1-2	once	TRBV5-1	TGCGCCAGCAGTGGAGAGTTTCCAGGGGAGTATAGCTATGGCTACACCTTC	CASSGEFPGEYSYGYTF
.	TRBJ2-5	.	TRBV7-9	TGTGCCACGGGGACTCGAACGGAGACCCAGTACTTC	CATGTRTETQYF
.	TRBJ1-6	.	TRBV30	TGTGCCTGGAGCCAGCTAGCCGGGAGCTATAATTCACCCCTCCACTTT	CAWSQLAGSYNSPLHF
.	TRBJ2-5	.	TRBV11-2	TGTGCCAGCAGCTTAATCGGGGGGCTTAAAGAGACCCAGTACTTC	CASSLIGGLKETQYF
.	TRBJ1-2	.	TRBV20-1	TGCAGTGCTCCAAACTATGGCTACACCTTC	CSAPNYGYTF
.	TRBJ2-1	.	TRBV7-6	TGTGCCAGCAGCAACCGGGACTGGGGAAATGAGCAGTTCTTC	CASSNRDWGNEQFF
.	TRBJ2-6	.	TRBV5-1	TGCGCCAGCAGCTTGGCGGTTTTTTCTGGGGCCAACGTCCTGACTTTC	CASSLAVFSGANVLTF
.	TRBJ2-7	few	TRBV3-1/TRBV3-2	TGTGCCAGCAGCCAACTTGGGGCGAACCGCTACGAGCAGTACTTC	CASSQLGANRYEQYF
.	TRBJ1-2	.	TRBV29-1	TGCAGCGTTGAAGTTCCGACTGCTAACTATGGCTACACCTTC	CSVEVPTANYGYTF
TRBD2	TRBJ2-1	.	TRBV5-1	TGCGCCAGCAGCTTGGGTGCGGGGGGGCAGGTGGCCTACAATGAGCAGTTCTTC	CASSLGAGGQVAYNEQFF
.	TRBJ1-2	.	TRBV6-5	TGTGCCAGCAGTTACGCACAGGGAGCGCAAAATGGCTACACCTTC	CASSYAQGAQNGYTF
TRBD1	TRBJ1-6	.	TRBV5-8	TGTGCCAGCAGCTCGGGACAGGGGGCAGATAATTCACCCCTCCACTTT	CASSSGQGADNSPLHF
.	TRBJ2-5	.	TRBV2	TGTGCCAGCAGTGAGGCCAGCGCGGAAGAGACCCAGTACTTC	CASSEASAEETQYF
.	TRBJ1-2	once	TRBV5-6	TGTGCCAGCAGCTTGTCAGTCTATGGCTACACCTTC	CASSLSVYGYTF
.	TRBJ2-1	.	TRBV20-1	TGCAGTGCTAGTATCCCATCAGGGGATTTTTACAATGAGCAGTTCTTC	CSASIPSGDFYNEQFF
TRBD1	TRBJ1-1	once	TRBV18	TGTGCCAGCTCTCCCGGGACAGGGGGTTCGAGGAGGACTGAAGCTTTCTTT	CASSPGTGGSRRTEAFF
.	TRBJ2-1	.	TRBV2	TGTGCCAGCAGTGAAGAGCATACCCGGAATGAGCAGTTCTTC	CASSEEHTRNEQFF
.	TRBJ1-4	.	TRBV10-1	TGCGCCAGCAGTGAGGGGGAGCGGGGCTCGTGGAAACTGTTTTTT	CASSEGERGSWKLFF
TRBD1	TRBJ1-5	few	TRBV28	TGTGCCAGCAGTTTATCGAACAGGGGCTATAGCAATCAGCCCCAGCATTTT	CASSLSNRGYSNQPQHF
TRBD2	TRBJ2-5	.	TRBV5-4	TGTGCCAGCAGCTCTAGGCCGGGGGGGGGAGAGACCCAGTACTTC	CASSSRPGGGETQYF